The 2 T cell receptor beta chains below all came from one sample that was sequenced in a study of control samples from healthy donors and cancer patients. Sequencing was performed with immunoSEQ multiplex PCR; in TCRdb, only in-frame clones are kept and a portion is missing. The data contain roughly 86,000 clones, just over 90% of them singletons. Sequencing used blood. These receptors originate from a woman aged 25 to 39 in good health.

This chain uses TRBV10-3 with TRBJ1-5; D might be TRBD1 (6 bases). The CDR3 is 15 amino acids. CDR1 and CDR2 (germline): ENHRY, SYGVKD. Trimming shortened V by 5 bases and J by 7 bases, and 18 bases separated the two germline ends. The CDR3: CAISINPGQGQPQHF. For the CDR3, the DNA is TGTGCCATCAGTATTAATCCAGGGCAGGGGCAGCCCCAGCATTTT.

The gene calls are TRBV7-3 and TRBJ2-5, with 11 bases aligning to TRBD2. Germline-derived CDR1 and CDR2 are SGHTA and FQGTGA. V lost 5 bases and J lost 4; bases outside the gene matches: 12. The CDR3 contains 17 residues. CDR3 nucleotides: TGTGCCAGCAGCCCCCAGGCTCTAGCGGGAGGTGTAGAGACCCAGTACTTC. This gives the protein CASSPQALAGGVETQYF. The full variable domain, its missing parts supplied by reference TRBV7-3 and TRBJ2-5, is GAGVSQTPSNKVTEKGKYVELRCDPISGHTALYWYRQSLGQGPEFLIYFQGTGAADDSGLPNDRFFAVRPEGSVSTLKIQRTERGDSAVYLCASSPQALAGGVETQYFGPGTRLLVL.